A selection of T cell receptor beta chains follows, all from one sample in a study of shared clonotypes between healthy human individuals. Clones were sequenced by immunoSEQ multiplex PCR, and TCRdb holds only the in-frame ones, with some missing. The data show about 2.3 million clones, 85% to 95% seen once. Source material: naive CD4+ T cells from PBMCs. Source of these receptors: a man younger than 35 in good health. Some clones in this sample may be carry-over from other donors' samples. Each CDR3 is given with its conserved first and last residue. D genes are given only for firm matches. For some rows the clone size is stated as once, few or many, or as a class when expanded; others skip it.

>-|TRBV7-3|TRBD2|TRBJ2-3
CASSLIPFGRGDTQYF
TGTGCCAGCAGCTTAATTCCTTTTGGGAGGGGAGATACGCAGTATTTT
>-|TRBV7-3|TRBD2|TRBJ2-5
CASSLHGSGEETQYF
TGTGCCAGCAGCTTACATGGTAGCGGGGAAGAGACCCAGTACTTC
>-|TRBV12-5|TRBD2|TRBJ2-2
CASGLKTSGREPGELFF
TGTGCTAGTGGTTTGAAGACTAGCGGGAGGGAACCCGGGGAGCTGTTTTTT
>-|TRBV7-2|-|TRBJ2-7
CASSLDRVREQYF
TGTGCCAGCAGCTTAGATCGGGTGCGCGAGCAGTACTTC
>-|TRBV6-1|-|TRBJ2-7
CASARRGEASYEQYF
TGTGCCAGCGCGCGGAGGGGGGAGGCATCCTACGAGCAGTACTTC
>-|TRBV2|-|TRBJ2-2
CASTQQVRETGELFF
TGTGCCAGCACCCAGCAGGTCAGGGAAACCGGGGAGCTGTTTTTT
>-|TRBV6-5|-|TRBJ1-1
CASSLTGNTEAFF
TGTGCCAGCAGTTTAACAGGGAACACTGAAGCTTTCTTT
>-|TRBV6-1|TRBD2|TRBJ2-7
CASSEGVSGGDEQYF
TGTGCCAGCAGTGAAGGGGTATCGGGAGGGGATGAGCAGTACTTC
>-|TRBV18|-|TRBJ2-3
CASSPSANTDTQYF
TGTGCCAGCTCACCATCAGCTAACACAGATACGCAGTATTTT
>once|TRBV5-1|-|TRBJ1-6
CASSLIGGTGPLHF
TGCGCCAGCAGCTTGATCGGGGGAACTGGGCCCCTCCACTTT
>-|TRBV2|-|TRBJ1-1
CASSDIQGVLDTEAFF
TGTGCCAGCAGTGATATCCAGGGTGTGTTGGACACTGAAGCTTTCTTT
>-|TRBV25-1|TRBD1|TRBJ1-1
CASSDLVTGGTEAFF
TGTGCCAGCAGTGATCTTGTCACAGGGGGCACTGAAGCTTTCTTT
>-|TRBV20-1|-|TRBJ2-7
CSAEREVEQYF
TGCAGTGCGGAGAGGGAGGTCGAGCAGTACTTC
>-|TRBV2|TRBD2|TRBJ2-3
CASSPVSGGTDTQYF
TGTGCCAGCAGTCCGGTTAGCGGGGGTACGGATACGCAGTATTTT
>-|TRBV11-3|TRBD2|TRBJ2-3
CASSPRRGAKTDTQYF
TGTGCCAGCAGCCCCCGGCGGGGGGCGAAAACAGATACGCAGTATTTT
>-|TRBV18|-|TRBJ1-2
CASSPPVFESRNYGYTF
TGTGCCAGCTCACCACCGGTATTTGAGTCCCGTAACTATGGCTACACCTTC
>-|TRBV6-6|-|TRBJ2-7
CASSSSNEQCF
TGTGCCAGCAGTTCCAGTAACGAGCAGTGCTTC
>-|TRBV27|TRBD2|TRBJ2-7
CASSLYAGGTYEQYF
TGTGCCAGCAGTTTATATGCGGGAGGGACCTACGAGCAGTACTTC
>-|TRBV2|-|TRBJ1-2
CASSRGWMGGGYF
TGTGCCAGCAGCAGGGGTTGGATGGGAGGTGGCTACTTC
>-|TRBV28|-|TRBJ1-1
CASSSGAYTEAFF
TGTGCCAGCAGTTCAGGGGCCTACACTGAAGCTTTCTTT
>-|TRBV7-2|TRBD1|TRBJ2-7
CASSLDGTGAYEQYF
TGTGCCAGCAGCTTAGATGGGACAGGTGCCTACGAGCAGTACTTC
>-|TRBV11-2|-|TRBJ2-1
CASSHRGAGTHNEQFF
TGTGCCAGCAGCCACCGCGGGGCAGGAACACACAATGAGCAGTTCTTC
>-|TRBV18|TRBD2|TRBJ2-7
CASSRDSGSSYEQYF
TGTGCCAGCTCACGGGATAGCGGGAGCAGCTACGAGCAGTACTTC
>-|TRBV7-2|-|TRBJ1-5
CASSFRQTLNSNQPQHF
TGTGCCAGCAGCTTCAGACAGACCCTCAATAGCAATCAGCCCCAGCATTTT
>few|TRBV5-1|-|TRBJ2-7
CASSLGGSEQYF
TGCGCCAGCAGCTTGGGGGGGTCCGAGCAGTACTTC
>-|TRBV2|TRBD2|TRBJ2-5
CASSRLAGVEETQYF
TGTGCCAGCAGCAGACTAGCGGGAGTCGAAGAGACCCAGTACTTC